The 25 T cell receptor beta chains given below trace back to one sample, sequenced in a study of regulatory T cells in long-lasting Graves disease. Time point noted: newly diagnosed GD, antithyroid drugs for less than 3 months. PBMC-derived RNA was used for the TCR library. CDR3 regions were amplified by Arm-PCR using iRepertoire HTBI primers to build TCR beta libraries. TCRdb used MiXCR to reprocess the multiplex PCR reads, holding one entry per CDR3 protein. The table has roughly 400,000 distinct CDR3 sequences, approximately 16% seen once. The data also belong to a second study, concerning T cells in Graves' hyperthyroidism and ophthalmopathy.

The specimen comprised peripheral blood mononuclear cells (PBMCs), sampled at new diagnosis, from a patient treated with antithyroid drugs. These receptors were taken from a woman aged 40-49 years with Graves disease.

In this sample, this clonotype turned up many times. This rearrangement joins TRBV5-1 to TRBJ2-7, with unresolved D. CDR3 size: 15 residues. Germline-derived CDR1 and CDR2 are SGHRS and YFSETQ. Trimming left V 2 bases short and J 3 bases short, with 15 bases between. DNA of the CDR3: TGCGCCAGCAGCTTTCGGCTGCATGGGGACTACGAGCAGTACTTC. The encoded protein is CASSFRLHGDYEQYF.

The V and J genes are TRBV12-3 or TRBV12-4 and TRBJ1-6, with TRBD1 matching over 8 bases. The CDR3 has 13 amino acids. V shed 7 bases and J 7 bases; nucleotides not matched to a gene: 3. CDR3 DNA: TGTGCCAGCAAAGACAGGGGAAATTCACCCCTCCACTTT. Translating gives CASKDRGNSPLHF.

This clonotype was seen at least ten times. The genes are TRBV2 and TRBJ1-2; D ambiguous. The germline V gene has CDR1 SNHLY and CDR2 FYNNEI. CDR3 length equals 17 residues. The V and J ends lost 4 bases and 2 bases respectively, with 20 bases between them. The CDR3 loop reads CASSGGWGHTPNYGYTF. CDR3 nucleotide sequence: TGTGCCAGCAGTGGCGGATGGGGTCACACCCCGAACTATGGCTACACCTTC.

This clonotype was seen many times. This chain links TRBV7-9 with TRBJ2-2; D is unresolved. The CDR3 is 13 amino acids. Germline V gene data show CDR1 as SEHNR and CDR2 as FQNEAQ (reference sequence). Trimming took 1 base from V and 5 from J, leaving 5 bases between them. CDR3: CASSLEGTGELFF. The CDR3 DNA follows: TGTGCCAGCAGCTTAGAGGGAACCGGGGAGCTGTTTTTT.

This clonotype occurred many times. This sequence joins TRBV5-1 and TRBJ1-2; 10 nucleotides match TRBD1. Germline-derived CDR1 and CDR2 are SGHRS and YFSETQ. V was clipped by 0 bases and J by 6 bases; unmatched bases: 8. This CDR3 spans 16 amino acids. The CDR3 spells CASSLAGVGTGDGYTF. The CDR3 coding sequence is TGCGCCAGCAGCTTGGCCGGCGTAGGGACAGGGGATGGCTACACCTTC.

This clonotype was seen repeatedly, ten times or more. This chain links TRBV28 with TRBJ2-1, with 10 bases identical to TRBD2. V was pared by 4 bases and J by 8 bases, with 23 bases of the junction left unmatched. CDR1 is MDHEN, CDR2 SYDVKM, per germline. The CDR3 has 20 residues. For the CDR3, the DNA is TGTGCCAGCAGTTACCACCTGGACTGGCGACGGGCTAGCGGGAGTGATGAGCAGTTCTTC. Its protein product is CASSYHLDWRRASGSDEQFF.

Ten or more counts support this clonotype. The chain uses TRBV28 and TRBJ1-5, with no clear D. CDR3 size: 14 residues. Germline V CDR1 and CDR2: MDHEN, SYDVKM. V was cut by 3 bases and J by 4 bases, with 10 bases left in between. CDR3 loop: CASSFGGRNQPQHF. CDR3 DNA sequence: TGTGCCAGCAGTTTCGGAGGGAGGAATCAGCCCCAGCATTTT.

This clonotype appeared a few times. The chain carries TRBV27 and TRBJ2-1; D is perhaps TRBD1 (5 bases). V shed 5 bases and J shed 8 bases, with 16 bases lying between them. The CDR3 has 14 residues. CDR1 MNHEY and CDR2 SMNVEV come from the germline V gene (reference sequence). CDR3 nucleotide sequence: TGTGCCAGCAGTCCATCCTTAGGGGCGGATGAGCAGTTCTTC. Encoded protein: CASSPSLGADEQFF.

This clonotype came up a few times. The V gene is TRBV6-1, the J gene TRBJ2-5; 11 positions agree with TRBD2. V shed 9 bases, J shed 1 base, and the junction held 4 bases outside the gene matches. Germline CDR1 reads MNHNS; CDR2 reads SASEGT. CDR3 length: 14 residues. CDR3 sequence: CASGGTSGQETQYF. The CDR3, as DNA: TGTGCCAGTGGGGGGACTAGCGGCCAAGAGACCCAGTACTTC.

This clonotype was seen at least ten times. The chain has TRBV4-2 and TRBJ2-7, with 7 bases matching TRBD2. From germline, CDR1 is LGHNA and CDR2 YNFKEQ. This CDR3 region has 17 residues. V trimming: 3 bases; J trimming: 2 bases; junction bases outside the gene matches: 13. The CDR3 spells CASSHDPNRDYAYEQYF. In nucleotides, the CDR3 is TGTGCCAGCAGCCACGATCCCAACCGGGACTACGCCTACGAGCAGTACTTC.

As for this clonotype: This may come from a read error, since a much larger clone is one base off. This sequence joins TRBV28 and TRBJ2-5, with TRBD2 matching 14 bases. The germline gives CDR1 MDHEN, CDR2 SYDVKM. The CDR3 is 17 amino acids. The DNA of the CDR3 is TGTGCCAGCAGTTTACCGGGACTAGCGGGAGTAAAAGAGACCAAGTACTTC. Residues: CASSLPGLAGVKETKYF.

This clonotype was counted many times. V and J are TRBV27 and TRBJ1-5; the D is unclear. Trimming shortened V by 3 bases and J by 7 bases, and 10 bases separated the two germline ends. The CDR3 sequence is 13 residues long. Germline assignment: CDR1 MNHEY and CDR2 SMNVEV (reference sequence). This CDR3 is CASSFSPGQPQHF. The CDR3 nucleotides are TGTGCCAGCAGTTTTAGTCCTGGACAGCCCCAGCATTTT.

The table lists this clonotype with a count of one. The chain uses TRBV11-2 and TRBJ1-1, with 9 positions matching TRBD1. Unmatched junction bases numbered 9, after V lost 0 bases and J lost 1 base. The CDR3 sequence is 18 residues long. The V gene's germline CDR1 is SGHAT and CDR2 FQNNGV. The CDR3 loop is CASSLDFRQGGANTEAFF. The CDR3 nucleotides are TGTGCCAGCAGCTTAGACTTCAGACAGGGGGGGGCGAACACTGAAGCTTTCTTT.

In this sample, this clonotype turned up many times. The chain uses TRBV11-2 and TRBJ2-1, with 8 bases that match TRBD2. CDR1 is SGHAT and CDR2 is FQNNGV in the germline V gene. With 7 bases clipped from V and 6 bases from J, the junction kept 8 bases outside the gene matches. This CDR3 has 14 residues. The CDR3 nucleotides read TGTGCCAGCACCCCGGGACTAGGGGGCAATGAGCAGTTCTTC. It specifies CASTPGLGGNEQFF.

V is TRBV20-1 and J is TRBJ2-3; D not resolved. V was shortened by 4 bases and J by 2 bases, with 16 bases between the two germline ends. The CDR3 runs to 15 residues. Germline V lookup: CDR1 DFQATT, CDR2 SNEGSKA (reference sequence). The CDR3: CSAMDGDSTTDTQYF. The CDR3 DNA reads TGCAGTGCTATGGACGGAGACTCTACCACAGATACGCAGTATTTT.

This clonotype appeared many times. This chain joins TRBV7-2 and TRBJ1-6; D is ambiguous. Germline values: CDR1 SGHTA, CDR2 FQGNSA. This CDR3 comprises 16 residues. V was shortened by 4 bases and J by 9 bases, with 19 bases between the two germline ends. The CDR3 region is CASSSTAGSRISPLHF. In DNA, the CDR3 is TGTGCCAGCAGCTCCACCGCGGGGAGTCGTATTTCACCCCTCCACTTT.

This clonotype was recorded at least ten times. The gene calls are TRBV2 and TRBJ2-1; 9 nucleotides agree with TRBD2. This CDR3 is 15 amino acids long. With V trimmed by 3 bases and J by 3 bases, 3 bases remained unmatched. The germline V gene has CDR1 SNHLY and CDR2 FYNNEI. CDR3 sequence: CASSDSGRFYNEQFF. CDR3 nucleotides: TGTGCCAGCAGTGATAGCGGGAGATTCTACAATGAGCAGTTCTTC.

Many counts were recorded for this clonotype. This chain links TRBV2 with TRBJ1-2; 11 nucleotides line up with TRBD1. The CDR3 covers 15 residues. V lost 7 bases and J lost 6; bases outside the gene matches: 10. Germline loops: CDR1 SNHLY, CDR2 FYNNEI. CDR3 DNA: TGTGCCAGCATATTGGACAGGGGGCGCTGGGATGGCTACACCTTC. Translating it yields CASILDRGRWDGYTF.

This clonotype was seen repeatedly, ten times or more. The rearrangement uses TRBV11-3 and TRBJ2-7; D not certain. The CDR3 is made up of 13 amino acids. CDR1 is SGHNT, CDR2 YENEEA, per germline. The V and J ends lost 5 bases and 2 bases respectively, with 10 bases between them. The CDR3 sequence: CASSPDDPYEQYF. The CDR3 DNA is TGTGCCAGCAGCCCAGACGATCCCTACGAGCAGTACTTC.

This sequence joins TRBV20-1 and TRBJ2-1, with D unresolved. The CDR3 has 18 amino acids. The V end was cut by 1 base, the J end by 4 bases, with 23 bases between. Per germline, CDR1 DFQATT and CDR2 SNEGSKA (reference sequence). The CDR3 DNA reads as TGCAGTGCTAGAGTACCCTTGGCCCTGGGCGCCGCATACAATGAGCAGTTCTTC. This translates into CSARVPLALGAAYNEQFF.

This clonotype was seen ten or more times. The CDR3 region has the DNA TGTGCCAGCAGTTCCGGGACTAGCGGGAGGGGTCGAACCTACGAGCAGTACTTC. Its translation: CASSSGTSGRGRTYEQYF. This chain uses TRBV6-5 with TRBJ2-7; 16 bases line up with TRBD2. The germline CDR1 and CDR2 sequences are MNHEY and SVGAGI. V lost 4 bases to trimming and J lost 2 bases; unmatched junction nucleotides: 8. The CDR3 has 18 residues.

The chain employs TRBV28 and TRBJ2-1; a weak D match, TRBD1 (6 bases). Germline-derived CDR1 and CDR2 are MDHEN and SYDVKM. The V end was cut by 4 bases, the J end by 13 bases, with 17 bases between. The CDR3 covers 13 residues. The CDR3 sequence: CASSSSTPGTQFF. As DNA, the CDR3 is TGTGCCAGCAGTTCTTCAACCCCCGGGACACAGTTCTTC.

V is TRBV20-1 and J is TRBJ2-7; 16 nucleotides match TRBD2. The CDR3 totals 15 residues. The germline V gene has CDR1 DFQATT and CDR2 SNEGSKA (reference sequence). Trimming removed 5 bases from V and 4 bases from J; junction bases left unmatched: 5. CDR3 sequence (DNA): TGCAGTGCTCTACCGGGACTAGCGGGAGGGTACGAGCAGTACTTC. Protein product: CSALPGLAGGYEQYF.

This clonotype occurred many times. V and J are TRBV28 and TRBJ2-7; D not resolved. Germline V gene sequence: CDR1 MDHEN, CDR2 SYDVKM. This CDR3 region has 14 residues. Trimming stripped 7 bases from V and 6 bases from J, with 19 bases between. CDR3 in amino acids: CASTWGGVSGEQYF. CDR3 DNA: TGTGCCAGCACCTGGGGTGGCGTTTCCGGCGAGCAGTACTTC.

This clonotype occurred many times. The chain links TRBV12-3 or TRBV12-4 to TRBJ2-6, with D perhaps being TRBD1 or TRBD2 (5 bases each). The V end was cut by 5 bases, the J end by 12 bases, with 14 bases between. The CDR3 sequence is 13 residues long. The CDR3 DNA reads TGTGCCAGCAGTCCAGGGACCGTGACCGTCCTGACTTTC. Its protein product is CASSPGTVTVLTF.